This record looks at one T cell receptor (beta chain) sequence and its context. These data belong to a study of shared clonotypes between healthy human individuals. On the study more broadly: Every donor yielded three CD4 naive, three CD4 memory, two CD8 naive and one CD8 memory plate.

Adults of Caucasian background living in Nashville, Tennessee made up all donors. Some clones are missing from TCRdb's copy, which holds only in-frame ones; the method was immunoSEQ multiplex PCR. The sample contains about 2.3 million clones, approximately 93% of which appear only once. The germline V gene has CDR1 SGHDN and CDR2 FVKESK. The length of the CDR3 is 16 residues. The J segment lost 4 bases and the V segment lost 2 bases, leaving 11 bases of the junction unmatched. Sequenced input: naive CD4+ T cells from PBMCs. Subset of the sample: CD45RA+ positively selected. This chain uses TRBV14 with TRBJ2-7; 7 bases agree with TRBD1. The source is a man between 18 and 29 years old in good health. Some clones in this sample may be carry-over from other donors' samples. The CDR3 here is CASSQPGQMGKYEQYF. The CDR3 region has the DNA TGTGCCAGCAGCCAACCGGGACAGATGGGAAAATACGAGCAGTACTTC.